Below, 28 T cell receptor beta chains from the same sample are listed, as sequenced in a study of OX40 agonist ivuxolimab in advanced cancers. Only in-frame clones appear in the TCRdb table, and some are missing; sequencing was by immunoSEQ multiplex PCR. The data hold about 73,000 clones, with 75% to 90% observed a single time. The input for sequencing was CD4+ or CD8+ T cells sorted from blood, taken in a trial of the OX40 agonist ivuxolimab. Source of these receptors: an adult with an advanced solid tumor such as melanoma, head and neck, liver or kidney cancer.

The chain uses TRBV29-1 and TRBJ2-7, with D perhaps TRBD1 (5 bases). CDR1 and CDR2 from the germline V gene are SQVTM and ANQGSEA. This CDR3 contains 13 residues. Trimming pared 6 bases from V and 2 bases from J, leaving 14 bases between. The CDR3 DNA is TGCAGCGTCGAAAAGGGGCCAGCCTACGAGCAGTACTTC. This sequence encodes CSVEKGPAYEQYF.

The V and J genes are TRBV19 and TRBJ1-5; weak D call: TRBD1 (5 bases). Germline-derived CDR1 and CDR2 are LNHDA and SQIVND (reference sequence). There are 15 residues in the CDR3. The V gene lost 2 bases and the J gene lost 2 bases, with 10 bases spanning the gap. Written as DNA, the CDR3 is TGTGCCAGTAGTATATGGGGGGAAGGCAATCAGCCCCAGCATTTT. Protein product: CASSIWGEGNQPQHF.

This clone has a single count. The rearrangement joins TRBV4-1 to TRBJ1-4; 8 nucleotides agree with TRBD1. V was pared by 0 bases and J by 4 bases, with 10 bases of the junction left unmatched. Germline V gives CDR1 MGHRA, CDR2 YSYEKL. CDR3 length equals 18 residues. The CDR3 region is CASSQDQGPGGYNEKLFF. Here the CDR3 DNA reads TGCGCCAGCAGCCAAGATCAGGGGCCAGGGGGCTATAATGAAAAACTGTTTTTT.

This chain joins TRBV7-9 and TRBJ2-1; D unclear. CDR1 and CDR2 from the germline V gene are SEHNR and FQNEAQ (reference sequence). This CDR3 region has 16 residues. Between the trimmed V and J ends, which lost 5 bases and 2 bases, there was a span of 16 bases. CDR3 coding DNA: TGTGCCAGCAGCAATACCCGCAGGCTTGCCTACAATGAGCAGTTCTTC. Translated: CASSNTRRLAYNEQFF.

The chain recombines TRBV27 with TRBJ2-1; D ambiguous. This CDR3 has 14 residues. Germline V lookup: CDR1 MNHEY, CDR2 SMNVEV (reference sequence). Trimming pared 6 bases from V and 8 bases from J, leaving 17 bases between. CDR3 nucleotide sequence: TGTGCCAGCAGGGTAGCCATAACGGGCCATGAGCAGTTCTTC. It yields the protein CASRVAITGHEQFF.

The rearrangement joins TRBV7-8 to TRBJ2-4; a weak D match, TRBD2 (7 bases). Trimming took 6 bases from V and 7 from J, leaving 22 bases between them. The V gene's germline CDR1 is SGHVS and CDR2 FQNEAQ. The CDR3 has 16 amino acids. Here the CDR3 DNA reads TGTGCCAGCAGTACCGAGGGGGGGCTTGTTCAGAACATTCAGTACTTC. This codes for CASSTEGGLVQNIQYF.

The J gene is TRBJ2-7, the V gene TRBV19; D is undetermined. This CDR3 comprises 13 residues. Germline CDR1 LNHDA, CDR2 SQIVND (reference sequence). V lost 3 bases and J lost 4, with 10 bases in between. CDR3 sequence: CASSIRPGYEQYF. The CDR3 DNA reads TGTGCCAGTAGTATCCGGCCCGGGTACGAGCAGTACTTC.

This clone was counted a single time. The chain joins TRBV28 to TRBJ1-5; the D is unclear. The CDR3 sequence is 14 residues long. Germline CDR1 and CDR2: MDHEN and SYDVKM. Trimming removed 4 bases at V and 9 bases at J, with 16 bases between. CDR3 sequence reads: CASSSGRKMGPQHF. Written as DNA, the CDR3 is TGTGCCAGCAGTTCGGGCAGGAAGATGGGGCCCCAGCATTTT.

The V and J genes are TRBV5-4 and TRBJ2-7, with TRBD2 matching over 7 bases. CDR1 and CDR2 (germline): SGHNT, YYREEE (reference sequence). V shed 0 bases and J 0 bases; nucleotides not matched to a gene: 3. The CDR3 is 15 residues long. This chain's CDR3 is CASSLARGSSYEQYF. CDR3 nucleotides: TGTGCCAGCAGCTTGGCGCGGGGGAGCTCCTACGAGCAGTACTTC.

The V and J genes are TRBV5-1 and TRBJ2-3; D is perhaps TRBD1 (6 bases). V was cut by 4 bases and J by 3 bases, with 15 bases left in between. Germline loops: CDR1 SGHRS, CDR2 YFSETQ. The CDR3 is 15 residues long. CDR3 sequence reads: CASSERQGWTDTQYF. DNA for the CDR3: TGCGCCAGCAGCGAGCGGCAGGGGTGGACAGATACGCAGTATTTT.

The chain couples TRBV7-8 to TRBJ2-3; 7 nucleotides agree with TRBD2. The CDR3 contains 21 residues. J lost 1 base, V lost 1 base, and 20 bases had no gene match. Looked up from germline, CDR1 is SGHVS and CDR2 is FQNEAQ. For the CDR3, the DNA is TGTGCCAGCAGCTTAGGGAAAAAACTTAGGGTGGGAGGGCTGCGCACAGATACGCAGTATTTT. This sequence encodes CASSLGKKLRVGGLRTDTQYF.

This chain links TRBV6-6 with TRBJ1-1; D gene unclear. This CDR3 region has 11 residues. The germline V gene has CDR1 MNHNY and CDR2 SVGAGI (reference sequence). V shed 10 bases and J shed 5 bases, with 11 bases lying between them. CDR3 coding DNA: TGTGCCATCGCAACGGGAACTGAAGCTTTCTTT. Translated: CAIATGTEAFF.

The chain couples TRBV2 to TRBJ2-3; 12 bases line up with TRBD2. CDR3 length: 16 residues. From germline, CDR1 is SNHLY and CDR2 FYNNEI. Losses at the gene ends were 7 bases for V and 2 bases for J; bases not matched to a gene: 7. CDR3 loop: CASTERTSGNTDTQYF. As DNA, the CDR3 is TGTGCCAGCACCGAACGGACTAGCGGGAACACAGATACGCAGTATTTT. The full variable domain, rest sourced from reference TRBV2 and TRBJ2-3, is EPEVTQTPSHQVTQMGQEVILRCVPISNHLYFYWYRQILGQKVEFLVSFYNNEISEKSEIFDDQFSVERPDGSNFTLKIRSTKLEDSAMYFCASTERTSGNTDTQYFGPGTRLTVL.

This clone was observed a single time. CDR3 coding DNA: TGTGCCAGTAGCTTTGGGACAGGGCTTCAGCCCCAGCATTTT. Amino acid sequence: CASSFGTGLQPQHF. The chain recombines TRBV19 with TRBJ1-5; 9 positions match TRBD1. Germline V gene lookup returns CDR1 LNHDA and CDR2 SQIVND (reference sequence). With V trimmed by 6 bases and J by 6 bases, 6 bases remained unmatched. This CDR3 has 14 amino acids. The whole variable domain, remainder taken from reference TRBV19 and TRBJ1-5, is DGGITQSPKYLFRKEGQNVTLSCEQNLNHDAMYWYRQDPGQGLRLIYYSQIVNDFQKGDIAEGYSVSREKKESFPLTVTSAQKNPTAFYLCASSFGTGLQPQHFGDGTRLSIL.

The chain joins TRBV5-4 to TRBJ2-1; 9 bases align to TRBD2. J lost 4 bases, V lost 4 bases, and 6 bases had no gene match. This CDR3 comprises 15 residues. Germline CDR1 is SGHNT and CDR2 is YYREEE (reference sequence). The CDR3: CASSPRAGGYNEQFF. In DNA form, the CDR3 reads TGTGCCAGCAGCCCTCGAGCGGGAGGTTACAATGAGCAGTTCTTC.

J is TRBJ2-5 and V is TRBV15, with 7 bases lining up with TRBD1. This CDR3 region has 13 residues. Looked up from germline, CDR1 is LNHNV and CDR2 is YYDKDF (reference sequence). V lost 5 bases and J lost 5; bases outside the gene matches: 5. The CDR3 protein is CATSARGLETQYF. The CDR3 nucleotides read TGTGCCACCAGCGCAAGGGGGCTTGAGACCCAGTACTTC.

J is TRBJ1-2 and V is TRBV9; a weak D match, TRBD1 (6 bases). In germline, CDR1 is SGDLS, CDR2 YYNGEE. Trimming stripped 3 bases from V and 0 bases from J, with 9 bases between. The CDR3 runs 14 residues. As DNA, the CDR3 is TGTGCCAGCAGCGCGAGGACAGCTAACTATGGCTACACCTTC. It specifies CASSARTANYGYTF.

This sequence joins TRBV14 and TRBJ2-7; TRBD2 matches 14 bases. The germline CDR1 and CDR2 sequences are SGHDN and FVKESK. Trimming at V came to 4 bases and at J to 4 bases, leaving 3 bases not matched to a gene. CDR3 size: 15 residues. CDR3 sequence: CASSLGTSGRYEQYF. The CDR3 nucleotides read TGTGCCAGCAGCCTTGGGACTAGCGGGAGATACGAGCAGTACTTC.

This chain uses TRBV30 with TRBJ1-4; unclear D gene. Trimming removed 5 bases from V and 5 bases from J, with 9 bases in between. Germline CDR1 and CDR2: GTSNPN and SVGIG (reference sequence). The CDR3 is made up of 12 amino acids. In DNA, the CDR3 is TGTGCCTGGTCCGGATTGAATGAAAAACTGTTTTTT. Protein product: CAWSGLNEKLFF.

This clone appeared once. CDR3 sequence: CSVEGRGNTIYF. The CDR3 nucleotides read TGCAGCGTTGAAGGGCGAGGAAACACCATATATTTT. The V call is TRBV29-1, the J call TRBJ1-3; D is uncertain. Germline V CDR1 and CDR2: SQVTM, ANQGSEA. The ends were cut back, 1 base at V and 4 bases at J, with 5 bases in the middle. The CDR3 length is 12 residues.

This clone has just one count. The chain recombines TRBV27 with TRBJ2-1; tentatively, D is TRBD2 (6 bases). V was pared by 8 bases and J by 0 bases, with 8 bases between. Germline loops: CDR1 MNHEY, CDR2 SMNVEV (reference sequence). This CDR3 is 13 amino acids long. The CDR3 spells CASGRSSYNEQFF. Here the CDR3 DNA reads TGTGCCAGCGGGAGGAGCTCCTACAATGAGCAGTTCTTC.

This clone came up once. This rearrangement joins TRBV19 to TRBJ1-2; D is perhaps TRBD1 (5 bases). CDR1 and CDR2 from the germline V gene are LNHDA and SQIVND (reference sequence). This CDR3 region has 12 residues. The V end was cut by 4 bases, the J end by 7 bases, with 10 bases between. The CDR3 bases are TGTGCCAGTAGTACAGGGACTTTTGGCTACACCTTC. Its translation is CASSTGTFGYTF.

This chain uses TRBV15 with TRBJ2-7, with D hard to call. Trimming left V 0 bases short and J 4 bases short, with 10 bases between. The CDR3 loop spans 14 amino acids. Germline-derived CDR1 and CDR2 are LNHNV and YYDKDF (reference sequence). CDR3 DNA: TGTGCCACCAGCAGAGAGCTACCGCGGTACGAGCAGTACTTC. Encoded protein: CATSRELPRYEQYF.

This clone was recorded only once. The V call is TRBV21-1, the J call TRBJ2-7; the table's D call of TRBD1 was not tested on the DNA. TRBV21-1 is a pseudogene locus. CDR3 length equals 16 residues. CDR3 coding DNA: TGTGCCAGCAGCAACCGGGGGGACAGGGGGCGCTACGAGCAGTACTTC. This sequence encodes CASSNRGDRGRYEQYF.

The rearrangement uses TRBV7-9 and TRBJ1-1; 8 bases fit TRBD1. Germline V gene lookup returns CDR1 SEHNR and CDR2 FQNEAQ (reference sequence). The CDR3 length is 13 residues. V lost 5 bases and J lost 8; bases outside the gene matches: 7. The CDR3 is CASSPRTGLEAFF. The CDR3 DNA sequence: TGTGCCAGCAGCCCCCGGACAGGGCTAGAAGCTTTCTTT.

The chain uses TRBV5-1 and TRBJ2-5; TRBD1 might be the D (5 bases). The CDR3 length is 14 residues. CDR1 and CDR2 (germline): SGHRS, YFSETQ. Deletions cut 0 bases from V and 5 bases from J, with 11 bases between. Here the CDR3 reads CASSLGGPAETQYF. The CDR3 DNA sequence: TGCGCCAGCAGCTTGGGGGGCCCCGCCGAGACCCAGTACTTC. Full variable domain (remainder filled in from reference TRBV5-1 and TRBJ2-5): KAGVTQTPRYLIKTRGQQVTLSCSPISGHRSVSWYQQTPGQGLQFLFEYFSETQRNKGNFPGRFSGRQFSNSRSEMNVSTLELGDSALYLCASSLGGPAETQYFGPGTRLLVL.

The gene calls are TRBV4-2 and TRBJ2-1; D unresolved. CDR1 and CDR2 from the germline V gene are LGHNA and YNFKEQ. This CDR3 spans 18 amino acids. V was clipped by 0 bases and J by 0 bases, with 15 bases between them. CDR3 protein: CASSQEGWEISSYNEQFF. For the CDR3, the DNA is TGTGCCAGCAGCCAAGAAGGCTGGGAAATCAGCTCCTACAATGAGCAGTTCTTC.

The chain combines TRBV5-1 with TRBJ2-1; D call uncertain. CDR3 length: 13 residues. V lost 4 bases, J lost 4 bases, and 9 bases lay in between. The germline CDR1 and CDR2 sequences are SGHRS and YFSETQ. CDR3 in DNA: TGCGCCAGCAGCCCAGAGCAGTACAATGAGCAGTTCTTC. Translated, it gives CASSPEQYNEQFF.